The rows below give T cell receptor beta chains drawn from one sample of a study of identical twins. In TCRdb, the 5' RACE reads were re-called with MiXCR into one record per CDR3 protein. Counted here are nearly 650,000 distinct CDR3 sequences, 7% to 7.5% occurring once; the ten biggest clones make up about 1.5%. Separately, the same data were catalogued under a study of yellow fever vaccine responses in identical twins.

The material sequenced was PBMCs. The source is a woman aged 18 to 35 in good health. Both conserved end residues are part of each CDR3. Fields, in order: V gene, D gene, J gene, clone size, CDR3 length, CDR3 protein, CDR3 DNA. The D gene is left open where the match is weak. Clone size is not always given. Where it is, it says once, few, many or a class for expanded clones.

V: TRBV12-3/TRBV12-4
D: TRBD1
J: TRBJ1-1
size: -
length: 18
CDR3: CASSLPLWRGQGGTEAFF
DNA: TGTGCCAGCAGCCTCCCCCTATGGAGGGGACAGGGGGGCACTGAAGCTTTCTTT

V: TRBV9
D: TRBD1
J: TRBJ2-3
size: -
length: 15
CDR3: CASNYRGRSTDTQYF
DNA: TGTGCCAGCAATTACAGGGGGCGCAGCACAGATACGCAGTATTTT

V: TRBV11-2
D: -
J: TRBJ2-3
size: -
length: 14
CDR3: CASSLTRVPDTQYF
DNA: TGTGCCAGCAGCTTGACTAGGGTACCAGATACGCAGTATTTT

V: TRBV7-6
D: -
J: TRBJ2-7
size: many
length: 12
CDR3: CATKRSSYEQYF
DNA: TGTGCCACCAAGCGGAGCTCCTACGAGCAGTACTTC

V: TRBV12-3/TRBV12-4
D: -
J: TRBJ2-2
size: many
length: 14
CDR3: CASSLKGSTGELFF
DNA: TGTGCCAGCAGTTTAAAGGGAAGCACCGGGGAGCTGTTTTTT

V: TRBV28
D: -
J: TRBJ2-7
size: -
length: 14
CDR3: CASRGSGRTYEQYF
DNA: TGTGCCAGCAGGGGAAGCGGACGAACCTACGAGCAGTACTTC

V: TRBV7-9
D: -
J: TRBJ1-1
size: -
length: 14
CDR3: CASSLSTGEYEAFF
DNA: TGTGCCAGCAGCCTAAGCACGGGAGAATATGAAGCTTTCTTT

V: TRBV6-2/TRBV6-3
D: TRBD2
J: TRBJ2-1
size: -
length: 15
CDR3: CASSQTSGRLNEQFF
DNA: TGTGCCAGCAGCCAAACTAGCGGGAGACTCAATGAGCAGTTCTTC

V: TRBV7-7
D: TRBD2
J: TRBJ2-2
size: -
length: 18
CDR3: CASSPGLAGGPSTGELFF
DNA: TGTGCCAGCAGCCCGGGACTAGCGGGAGGGCCCAGCACCGGGGAGCTGTTTTTT

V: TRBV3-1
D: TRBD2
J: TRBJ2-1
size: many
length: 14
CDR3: CASSQMREGHEQFF
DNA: TGTGCCAGCAGCCAAATGCGGGAGGGCCATGAGCAGTTCTTC

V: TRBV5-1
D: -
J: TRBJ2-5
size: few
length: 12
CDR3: CASRPEQETQYF
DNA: TGCGCCAGCAGGCCGGAACAAGAGACCCAGTACTTC

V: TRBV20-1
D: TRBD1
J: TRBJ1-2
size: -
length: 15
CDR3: CSARLYQGAPGGYTF
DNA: TGCAGTGCTAGGCTGTATCAGGGGGCCCCGGGTGGCTACACCTTC

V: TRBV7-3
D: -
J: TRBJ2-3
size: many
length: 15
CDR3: CASSFRPAESDTQYF
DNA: TGTGCCAGCAGCTTTCGTCCAGCGGAATCAGATACGCAGTATTTT

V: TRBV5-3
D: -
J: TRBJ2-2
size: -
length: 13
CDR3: CARGPGGTGELFF
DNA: TGTGCCAGGGGCCCTGGGGGCACCGGGGAGCTGTTTTTT

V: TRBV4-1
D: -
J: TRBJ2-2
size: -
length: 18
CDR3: CASSQEPGAPMNTGELFF
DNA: TGCGCCAGCAGCCAAGAACCCGGTGCCCCGATGAACACCGGGGAGCTGTTTTTT

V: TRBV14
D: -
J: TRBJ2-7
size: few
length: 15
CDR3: CASSRGVIGSSEQYF
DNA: TGTGCCAGCAGCCGAGGGGTAATAGGGAGTAGCGAGCAGTACTTC

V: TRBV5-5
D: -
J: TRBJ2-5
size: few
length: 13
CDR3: CASNGHNQETQYF
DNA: TGTGCCAGCAACGGACACAATCAAGAGACCCAGTACTTC

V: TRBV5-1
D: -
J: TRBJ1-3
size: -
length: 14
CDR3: CASSRSTDGNTIYF
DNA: TGCGCCAGCAGCCGATCGACAGACGGAAACACCATATATTTT

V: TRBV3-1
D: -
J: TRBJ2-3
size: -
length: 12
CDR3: CASSTTGASQYF
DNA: TGTGCCAGCAGCACCACAGGTGCATCGCAGTATTTT

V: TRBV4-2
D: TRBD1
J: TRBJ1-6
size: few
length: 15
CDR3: CASSQRRQGDSPHHF
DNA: TGTGCCAGCAGCCAGCGAAGACAGGGGGATTCACCCCACCACTTT

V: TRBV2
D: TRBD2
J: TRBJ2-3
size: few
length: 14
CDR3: CASSEGLAKDTQYF
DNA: TGTGCCAGCAGTGAGGGACTAGCGAAAGATACGCAGTATTTT

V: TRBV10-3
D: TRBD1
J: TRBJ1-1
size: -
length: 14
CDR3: CAIRQDRENTEAFF
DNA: TGTGCCATCAGACAGGACAGGGAGAACACTGAAGCTTTCTTT

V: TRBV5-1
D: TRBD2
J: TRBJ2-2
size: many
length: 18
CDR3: CASRSGGLADLNTGELFF
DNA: TGCGCCAGCAGATCAGGAGGACTAGCCGACCTGAACACCGGGGAGCTGTTTTTT

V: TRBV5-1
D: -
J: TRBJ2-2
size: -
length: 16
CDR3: CASSLIGGPSTGELFF
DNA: TGCGCCAGCAGCTTGATCGGGGGGCCGAGCACCGGGGAGCTGTTTTTT

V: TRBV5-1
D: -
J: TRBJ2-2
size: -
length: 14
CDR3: CASSLVDQTGELFF
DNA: TGCGCCAGCAGCTTGGTCGATCAGACCGGGGAGCTGTTTTTT

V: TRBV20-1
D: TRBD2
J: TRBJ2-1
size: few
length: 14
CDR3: CSTHSGTSYNEQFF
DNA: TGCAGTACTCATAGCGGGACCTCCTACAATGAGCAGTTCTTC

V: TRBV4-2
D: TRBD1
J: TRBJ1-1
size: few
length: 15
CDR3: CASSQPGTANTEAFF
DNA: TGTGCCAGCAGCCAGCCCGGGACAGCGAACACTGAAGCTTTCTTT

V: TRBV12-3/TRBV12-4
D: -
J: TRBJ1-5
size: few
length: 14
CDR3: CASRPRGLGQPQHF
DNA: TGTGCCAGCAGACCCCGAGGATTGGGGCAGCCCCAGCATTTT

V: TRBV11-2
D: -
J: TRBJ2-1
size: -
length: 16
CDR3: CASSTLGVWDSNEQFF
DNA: TGTGCCAGCAGCACACTAGGGGTTTGGGATTCGAATGAGCAGTTCTTC

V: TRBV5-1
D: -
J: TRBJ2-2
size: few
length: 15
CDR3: CASSDGGANTGELFF
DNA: TGCGCCAGCAGCGATGGCGGGGCGAACACCGGGGAGCTGTTTTTT

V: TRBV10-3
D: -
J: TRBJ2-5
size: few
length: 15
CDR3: CAISESRAGVETQYF
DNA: TGTGCCATCAGTGAGTCCAGGGCAGGGGTCGAGACCCAGTACTTC

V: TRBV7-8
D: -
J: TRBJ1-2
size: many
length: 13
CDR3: CASSLDAGGGYTF
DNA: TGTGCCAGCAGCTTAGACGCTGGCGGCGGCTACACCTTC

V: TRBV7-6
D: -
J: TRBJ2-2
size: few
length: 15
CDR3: CASSLEVGPTGELFF
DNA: TGTGCCAGCAGCTTAGAAGTGGGCCCCACCGGGGAGCTGTTTTTT

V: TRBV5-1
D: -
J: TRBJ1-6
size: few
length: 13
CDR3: CASSPYGNSPLHF
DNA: TGCGCCAGCAGCCCGTATGGTAATTCACCCCTCCACTTT

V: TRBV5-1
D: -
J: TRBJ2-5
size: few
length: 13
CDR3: CASSSSPQETQYF
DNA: TGCGCCAGCAGCTCGTCCCCACAAGAGACCCAGTACTTC

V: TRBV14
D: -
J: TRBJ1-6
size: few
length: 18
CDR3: CASSHPHGGSSYNSPLHF
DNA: TGTGCCAGCAGCCACCCCCATGGGGGGAGCTCCTATAATTCACCCCTCCACTTT

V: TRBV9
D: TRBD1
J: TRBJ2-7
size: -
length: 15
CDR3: CASSGRQGGAYEQYF
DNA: TGTGCCAGCAGCGGACGACAGGGGGGTGCGTACGAGCAGTACTTC